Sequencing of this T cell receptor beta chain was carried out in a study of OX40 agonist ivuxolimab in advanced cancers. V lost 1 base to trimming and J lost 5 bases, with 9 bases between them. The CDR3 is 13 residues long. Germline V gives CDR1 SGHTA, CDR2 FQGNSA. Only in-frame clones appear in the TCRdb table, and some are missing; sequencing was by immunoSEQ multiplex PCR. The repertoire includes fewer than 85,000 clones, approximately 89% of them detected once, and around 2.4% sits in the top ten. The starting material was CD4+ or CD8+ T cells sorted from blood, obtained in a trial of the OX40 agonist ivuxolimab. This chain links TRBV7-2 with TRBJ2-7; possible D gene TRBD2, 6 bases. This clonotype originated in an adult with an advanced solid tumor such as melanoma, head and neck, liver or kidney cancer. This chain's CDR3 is CASSLVGGNEQYF. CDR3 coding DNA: TGTGCCAGCAGCTTAGTGGGCGGGAACGAGCAGTACTTC.